This record looks at one T cell receptor (beta chain) sequence and its context. The antigen remains unidentified. This specimen comes from a study of shared clonotypes between healthy human individuals. Splitting of CD4+ cells produced CD45RA+ naive and CD45RA-negative memory subsets. The CDR3 spans 15 residues. The V gene lost 2 bases and the J gene lost 5 bases, with 15 bases spanning the gap. CDR1 MNHNS and CDR2 SASEGT come from the germline V gene. Findings and caveats of the study: In having few donors, the study represented limited genetic and exposure-history diversity.

The method was immunoSEQ multiplex PCR; TCRdb's version includes in-frame clones alone and lacks a portion of them. The table shows approximately 980,000 clones, with 76% occurring only once. This clonotype originated in a young man in good health. This rearrangement joins TRBV6-1 to TRBJ2-5; D is possibly TRBD1 (6 bases). Material: memory CD4+ T cells sorted from blood. Subset here: CD45RA-negative fraction. The CDR3 sequence is CASSELGGPTETQYF. The CDR3, as DNA: TGTGCCAGCAGTGAACTAGGGGGACCCACGGAGACCCAGTACTTC.